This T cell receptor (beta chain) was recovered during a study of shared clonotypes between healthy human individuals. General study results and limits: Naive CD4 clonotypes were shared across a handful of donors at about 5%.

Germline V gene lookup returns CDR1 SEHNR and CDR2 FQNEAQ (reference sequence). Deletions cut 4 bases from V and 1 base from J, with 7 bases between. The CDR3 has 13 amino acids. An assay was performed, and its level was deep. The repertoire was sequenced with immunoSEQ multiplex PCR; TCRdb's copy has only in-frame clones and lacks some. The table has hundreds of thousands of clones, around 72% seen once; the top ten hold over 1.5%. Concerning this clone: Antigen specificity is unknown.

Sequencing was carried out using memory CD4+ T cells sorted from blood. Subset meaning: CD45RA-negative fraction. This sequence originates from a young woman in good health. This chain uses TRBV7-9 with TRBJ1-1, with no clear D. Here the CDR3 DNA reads TGTGCCAGCAGCTCCCAGTCGAACACTGAAGCTTTCTTT. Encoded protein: CASSSQSNTEAFF.